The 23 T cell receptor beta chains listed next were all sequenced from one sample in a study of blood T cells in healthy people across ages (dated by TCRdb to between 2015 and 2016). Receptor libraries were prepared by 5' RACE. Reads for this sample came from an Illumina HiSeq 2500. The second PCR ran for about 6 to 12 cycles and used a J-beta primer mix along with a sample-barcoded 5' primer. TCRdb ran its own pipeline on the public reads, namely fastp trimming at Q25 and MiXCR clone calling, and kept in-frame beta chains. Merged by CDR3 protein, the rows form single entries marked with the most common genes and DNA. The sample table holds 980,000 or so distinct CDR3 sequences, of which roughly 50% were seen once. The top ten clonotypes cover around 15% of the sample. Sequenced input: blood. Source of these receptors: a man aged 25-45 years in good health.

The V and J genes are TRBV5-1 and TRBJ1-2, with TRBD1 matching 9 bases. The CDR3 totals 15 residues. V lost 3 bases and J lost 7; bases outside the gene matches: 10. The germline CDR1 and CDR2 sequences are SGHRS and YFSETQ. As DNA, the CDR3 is TGCGCCAGCAGCTACGGACAGGGGAGGAATATTGGCTACACCTTC. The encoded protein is CASSYGQGRNIGYTF. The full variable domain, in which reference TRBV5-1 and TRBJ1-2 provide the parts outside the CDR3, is KAGVTQTPRYLIKTRGQQVTLSCSPISGHRSVSWYQQTPGQGLQFLFEYFSETQRNKGNFPGRFSGRQFSNSRSEMNVSTLELGDSALYLCASSYGQGRNIGYTFGSGTRLTVV.

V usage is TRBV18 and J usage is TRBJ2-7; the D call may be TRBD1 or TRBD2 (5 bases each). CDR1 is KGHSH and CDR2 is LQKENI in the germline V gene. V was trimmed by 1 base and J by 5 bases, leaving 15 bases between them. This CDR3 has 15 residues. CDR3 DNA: TGTGCCAGCTCACCACTGGGGACGACTCTCGACGAGCAGTACTTC. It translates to CASSPLGTTLDEQYF.

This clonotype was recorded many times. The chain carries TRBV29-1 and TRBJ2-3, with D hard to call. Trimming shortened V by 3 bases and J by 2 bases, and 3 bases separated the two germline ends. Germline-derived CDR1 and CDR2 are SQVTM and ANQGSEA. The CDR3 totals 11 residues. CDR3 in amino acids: CSVDFTDTQYF. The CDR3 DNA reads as TGCAGCGTTGACTTCACAGATACGCAGTATTTT.

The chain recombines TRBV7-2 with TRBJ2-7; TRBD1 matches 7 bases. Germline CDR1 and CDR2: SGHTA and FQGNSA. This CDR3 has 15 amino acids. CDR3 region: CAGTLTVGQTYEQYF. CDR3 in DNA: TGTGCTGGCACCCTCACCGTGGGACAGACCTACGAGCAGTACTTC.

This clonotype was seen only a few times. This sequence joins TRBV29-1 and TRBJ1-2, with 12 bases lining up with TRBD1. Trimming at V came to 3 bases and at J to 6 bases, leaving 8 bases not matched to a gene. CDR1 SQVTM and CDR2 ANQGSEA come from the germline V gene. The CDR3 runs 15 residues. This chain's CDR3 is CSVERDRGRLNGYTF. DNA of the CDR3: TGCAGCGTTGAGCGGGACAGGGGGCGCCTAAATGGCTACACCTTC.

The CDR3 coding sequence is TGTGCCAGCAGCCAAGACCGACGCTCCTACAATGAGCAGTACTTC. Protein: CASSQDRRSYNEQYF. The chain carries TRBV4-2 and TRBJ2-5; D is undetermined. The germline V gene has CDR1 LGHNA and CDR2 YNFKEQ. CDR3 length: 15 amino acids. Trimming left V 0 bases short and J 11 bases short, with 19 bases between.

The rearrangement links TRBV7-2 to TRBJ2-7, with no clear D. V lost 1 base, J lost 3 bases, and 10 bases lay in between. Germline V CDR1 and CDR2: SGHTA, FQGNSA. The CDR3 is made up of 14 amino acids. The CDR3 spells CASSLGTVLYEQYF. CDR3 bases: TGTGCCAGCAGCTTAGGAACAGTTCTCTACGAGCAGTACTTC.

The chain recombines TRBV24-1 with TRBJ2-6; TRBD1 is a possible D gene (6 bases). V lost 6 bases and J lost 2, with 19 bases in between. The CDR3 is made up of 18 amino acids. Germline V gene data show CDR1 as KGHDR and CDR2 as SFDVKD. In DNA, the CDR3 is TGTGCCACCAGTACAATTGGCAGGGGCGGTACTGGGGCCAACGTCCTGACTTTC. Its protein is CATSTIGRGGTGANVLTF.

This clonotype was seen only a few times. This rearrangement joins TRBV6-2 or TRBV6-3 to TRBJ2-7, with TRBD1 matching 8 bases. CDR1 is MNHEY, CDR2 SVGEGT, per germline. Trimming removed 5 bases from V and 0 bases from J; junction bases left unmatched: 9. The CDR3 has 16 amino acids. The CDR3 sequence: CASSKTGVRLSYEQYF. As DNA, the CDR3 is TGTGCCAGCAGTAAGACAGGGGTCCGCCTCTCCTACGAGCAGTACTTC.

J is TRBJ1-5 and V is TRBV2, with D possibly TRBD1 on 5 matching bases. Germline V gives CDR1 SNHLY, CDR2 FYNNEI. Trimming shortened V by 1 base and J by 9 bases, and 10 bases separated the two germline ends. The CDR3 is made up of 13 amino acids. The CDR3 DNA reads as TGTGCCAGCAGTGAAGGACAGCTACTGCCCCAGCATTTT. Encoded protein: CASSEGQLLPQHF. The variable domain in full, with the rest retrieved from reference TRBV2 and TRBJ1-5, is EPEVTQTPSHQVTQMGQEVILRCVPISNHLYFYWYRQILGQKVEFLVSFYNNEISEKSEIFDDQFSVERPDGSNFTLKIRSTKLEDSAMYFCASSEGQLLPQHFGDGTRLSIL.

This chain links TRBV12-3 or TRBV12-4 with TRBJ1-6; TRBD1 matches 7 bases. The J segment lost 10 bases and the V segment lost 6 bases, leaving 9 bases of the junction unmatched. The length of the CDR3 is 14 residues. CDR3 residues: CASSSTGLGSPLHF. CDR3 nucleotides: TGTGCCAGCAGCTCGACAGGGTTGGGATCACCCCTCCACTTT.

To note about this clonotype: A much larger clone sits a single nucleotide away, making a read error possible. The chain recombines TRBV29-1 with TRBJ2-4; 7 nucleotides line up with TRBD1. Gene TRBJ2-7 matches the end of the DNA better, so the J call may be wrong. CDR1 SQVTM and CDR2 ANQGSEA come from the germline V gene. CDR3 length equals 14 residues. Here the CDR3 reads CSVGGGRDSYEQYF. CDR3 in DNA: TGCAGCGTTGGAGGGGGCCGGGACAGCTACGAGCAGTACTTC.

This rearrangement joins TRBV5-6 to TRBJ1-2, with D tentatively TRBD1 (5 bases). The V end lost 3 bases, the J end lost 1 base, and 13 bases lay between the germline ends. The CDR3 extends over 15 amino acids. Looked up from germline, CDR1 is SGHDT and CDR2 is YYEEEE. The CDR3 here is CASSYGRGFNYGYTF. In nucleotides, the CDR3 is TGTGCCAGCAGCTACGGACGGGGGTTTAACTATGGCTACACCTTC.

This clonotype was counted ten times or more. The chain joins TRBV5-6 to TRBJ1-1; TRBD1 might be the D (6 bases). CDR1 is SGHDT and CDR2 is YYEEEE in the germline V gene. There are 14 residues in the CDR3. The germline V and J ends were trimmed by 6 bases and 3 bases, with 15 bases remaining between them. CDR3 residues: CASTFDPGDTEAFF. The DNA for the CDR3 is TGTGCCAGCACTTTCGACCCAGGGGACACTGAAGCTTTCTTT.

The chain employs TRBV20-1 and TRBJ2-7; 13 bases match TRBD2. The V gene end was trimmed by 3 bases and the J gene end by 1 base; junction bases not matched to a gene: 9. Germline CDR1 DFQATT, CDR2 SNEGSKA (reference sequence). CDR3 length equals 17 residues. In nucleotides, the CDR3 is TGCAGTGCTAGTCCCTTTGGGACTAGCGGGATGTCCTACGAGCAGTACTTC. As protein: CSASPFGTSGMSYEQYF.

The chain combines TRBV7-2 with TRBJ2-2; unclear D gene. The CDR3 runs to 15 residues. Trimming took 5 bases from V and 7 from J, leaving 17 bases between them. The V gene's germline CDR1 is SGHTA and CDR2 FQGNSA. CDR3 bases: TGTGCCAGCAGCCCTTCCGACGATTGGGGCGGGGAGCTGTTTTTT. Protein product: CASSPSDDWGGELFF.

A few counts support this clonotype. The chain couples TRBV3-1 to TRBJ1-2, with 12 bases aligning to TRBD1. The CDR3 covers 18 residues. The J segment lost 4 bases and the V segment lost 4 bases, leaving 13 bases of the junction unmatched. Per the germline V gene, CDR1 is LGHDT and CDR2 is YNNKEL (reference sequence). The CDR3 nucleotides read TGTGCCAGCAGCCCTGTCCCGGGACAGGGGGCGATCGGCTATGGCTACACCTTC. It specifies CASSPVPGQGAIGYGYTF.

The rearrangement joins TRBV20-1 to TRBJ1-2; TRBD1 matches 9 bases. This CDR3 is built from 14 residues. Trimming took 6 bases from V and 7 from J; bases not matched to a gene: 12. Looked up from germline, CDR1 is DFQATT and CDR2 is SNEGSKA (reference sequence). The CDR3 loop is CSALTTGGFGGYTF. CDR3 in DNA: TGCAGTGCCCTTACGACAGGGGGTTTCGGTGGCTACACCTTC.

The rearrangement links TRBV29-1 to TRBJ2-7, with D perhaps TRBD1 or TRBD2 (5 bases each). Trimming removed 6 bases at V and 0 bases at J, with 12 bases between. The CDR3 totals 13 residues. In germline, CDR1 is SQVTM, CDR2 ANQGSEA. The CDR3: CSVLGTNSYEQYF. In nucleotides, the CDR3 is TGCAGCGTCCTGGGGACCAACTCCTACGAGCAGTACTTC.

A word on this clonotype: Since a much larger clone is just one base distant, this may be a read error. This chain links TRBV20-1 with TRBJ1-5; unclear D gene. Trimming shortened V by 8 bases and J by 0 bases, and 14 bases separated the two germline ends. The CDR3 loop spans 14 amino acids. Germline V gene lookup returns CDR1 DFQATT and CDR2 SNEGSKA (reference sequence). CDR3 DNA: TGCAGTACCGCCCCCCAGAATAGCAATCAGCCCCAGCATTTT. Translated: CSTAPQNSNQPQHF.

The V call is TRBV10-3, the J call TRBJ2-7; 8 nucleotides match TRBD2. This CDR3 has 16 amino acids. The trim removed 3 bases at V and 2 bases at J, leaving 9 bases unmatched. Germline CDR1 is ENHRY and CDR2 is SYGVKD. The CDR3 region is CAISDLSGVTPYEQYF. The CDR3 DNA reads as TGTGCCATCAGTGACCTTAGCGGGGTAACTCCCTACGAGCAGTACTTC.

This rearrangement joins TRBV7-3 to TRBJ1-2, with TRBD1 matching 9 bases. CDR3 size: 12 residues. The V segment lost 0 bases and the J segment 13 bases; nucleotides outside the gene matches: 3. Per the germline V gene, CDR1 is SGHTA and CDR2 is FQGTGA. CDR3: CASSLTGTGLTF. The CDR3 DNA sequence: TGTGCCAGCAGCTTAACCGGGACAGGGCTCACCTTC.

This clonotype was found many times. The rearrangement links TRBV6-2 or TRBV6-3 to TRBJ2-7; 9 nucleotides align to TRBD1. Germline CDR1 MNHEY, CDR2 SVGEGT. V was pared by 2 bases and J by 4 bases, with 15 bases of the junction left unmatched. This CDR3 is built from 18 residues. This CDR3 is CASSYPGQGNSDPYEQYF. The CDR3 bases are TGTGCCAGCAGTTACCCGGGACAGGGTAACAGTGATCCTTACGAGCAGTACTTC.